Presented here are 24 T cell receptor beta chains from one specimen sequenced in a study of beta chain features in type 1 diabetes. Expressed TCRB transcripts were sequenced because the isolated RNA had all been reverse transcribed beforehand. Produced via immunoSEQ multiplex PCR; TCRdb's table is partial and in-frame only. This sample yields hundreds of thousands of clones, of which over 10% are seen a single time; about 0.045% belongs to the top ten. Input material: naive CD4+ T cells from blood. These receptors were obtained from a woman between 18 and 30 years old in good health.

The chain employs TRBV7-3 and TRBJ2-1, with 8 bases lining up with TRBD2. Germline V gives CDR1 SGHTA, CDR2 FQGTGA. Trimming at V came to 4 bases and at J to 10 bases, leaving 12 bases not matched to a gene. The CDR3 loop spans 15 amino acids. The CDR3 coding sequence is TGTGCCAGCAGCTCCCCGGGACTAGGATCATGGGAGCAGTTCTTC. Encoded protein: CASSSPGLGSWEQFF.

This clone was recorded a few times. The chain employs TRBV5-1 and TRBJ1-5; no clear D gene. The germline CDR1 and CDR2 sequences are SGHRS and YFSETQ. CDR3 length: 15 residues. V lost 5 bases and J lost 1, with 13 bases in between. In DNA form, the CDR3 reads TGCGCCAGCAGTCCCGACGGGGAAAGCAATCAGCCCCAGCATTTT. Encoded protein: CASSPDGESNQPQHF.

This chain joins TRBV28 and TRBJ2-7; D gene uncertain. CDR3 length equals 11 residues. CDR1 MDHEN and CDR2 SYDVKM come from the germline V gene. Deletions cut 6 bases from V and 4 bases from J, with 7 bases between. The DNA of the CDR3 is TGTGCCAGCAGCAAGGCGTACGAGCAGTACGTC. This translates into CASSKAYEQYV.

This clone has more than one count but fewer than ten. The V call is TRBV2, the J call TRBJ1-2; 7 nucleotides match TRBD1. Trimming cost V 6 bases and J 3 bases; bases outside gene matches: 19. CDR1 SNHLY and CDR2 FYNNEI come from the germline V gene. This CDR3 has 18 residues. The chain's CDR3 is CASRGPNTFRDRDYGYTF. CDR3 nucleotides: TGTGCCAGCAGGGGACCCAATACCTTCAGGGACAGAGACTATGGCTACACCTTC.

This chain links TRBV9 with TRBJ2-1; D perhaps matches TRBD1 (6 bases). Germline lookup yields CDR1 SGDLS and CDR2 YYNGEE. This CDR3 has 16 amino acids. Deletions cut 0 bases from V and 7 bases from J, with 17 bases between. The CDR3 DNA reads TGTGCCAGCAGCGTAGTTAAGGGGACATTTACAAATGAGCAGTTCTTC. Translated, it gives CASSVVKGTFTNEQFF.

The chain combines TRBV15 with TRBJ1-1; TRBD1 agrees at 7 bases. CDR1 and CDR2 (germline): LNHNV, YYDKDF (reference sequence). This CDR3 has 15 amino acids. J gave up 7 bases and V 4 bases, and 12 bases lay outside the gene matches. CDR3 amino acids: CATSTPLGQALEAFF. The CDR3 DNA sequence: TGTGCCACCAGCACGCCCTTAGGACAGGCCCTTGAAGCTTTCTTT.

This clone occurred a few times. This chain links TRBV5-1 with TRBJ2-2, with TRBD1 identical over 8 bases. The CDR3 is 16 residues long. Germline values: CDR1 SGHRS, CDR2 YFSETQ. Trimming at V came to 4 bases and at J to 6 bases, leaving 11 bases not matched to a gene. The CDR3: CASSPVAGTGAGELFF. The CDR3 DNA reads as TGCGCCAGCAGCCCCGTCGCCGGGACAGGCGCCGGGGAGCTGTTTTTT.

This clone was detected a few times. The rearrangement joins TRBV11-3 to TRBJ2-1, with TRBD1 identical over 10 bases. There are 18 residues in the CDR3. Germline V lookup: CDR1 SGHNT, CDR2 YENEEA. The J segment lost 0 bases and the V segment lost 5 bases, leaving 10 bases of the junction unmatched. The chain's CDR3 is CASSPRDRGLSSYNEQFF. The CDR3 region has the DNA TGTGCCAGCAGCCCCCGGGACAGGGGACTTAGCTCCTACAATGAGCAGTTCTTC. The whole variable domain, remainder taken from reference TRBV11-3 and TRBJ2-1, is EAGVVQSPRYKIIEKKQPVAFWCNPISGHNTLYWYLQNLGQGPELLIRYENEEAVDDSQLPKDRFSAERLKGVDSTLKIQPAELGDSAVYLCASSPRDRGLSSYNEQFFGPGTRLTVL.

This clone has more than one count but fewer than ten. The rearrangement joins TRBV5-1 to TRBJ1-4; D remains unclear. The V gene lost 0 bases and the J gene lost 4 bases, with 13 bases spanning the gap. Germline loops: CDR1 SGHRS, CDR2 YFSETQ. The CDR3 runs 16 residues. CDR3 loop: CASSLVLGSSNEKLFF. The CDR3 DNA is TGCGCCAGCAGCTTGGTATTAGGGAGTAGTAATGAAAAACTGTTTTTT.

In its sample, this clone was seen a few times. This sequence joins TRBV29-1 and TRBJ2-3, with a weak D call TRBD2 (5 bases). With 3 bases removed from V and 6 bases from J, the gap between germline ends came to 16 bases. Looked up from germline, CDR1 is SQVTM and CDR2 is ANQGSEA. The CDR3 has 14 residues. CDR3 sequence (DNA): TGCAGCGTTGAGTACCCGGGAAAGACGGATACGCAGTATTTT. This translates into CSVEYPGKTDTQYF.

V usage is TRBV4-2 and J usage is TRBJ2-6; D is uncertain. From germline, CDR1 is LGHNA and CDR2 YNFKEQ. V was shortened by 0 bases and J by 0 bases, with 9 bases between the two germline ends. This CDR3 spans 17 amino acids. CDR3 sequence reads: CASSQDSGISGANVLTF. DNA for the CDR3: TGTGCCAGCAGCCAAGACAGTGGGATCTCTGGGGCCAACGTCCTGACTTTC.

This clone occurred a few times. The genes are TRBV9 and TRBJ1-4; 7 nucleotides align to TRBD1. Trimming took 0 bases from V and 4 from J; bases not matched to a gene: 3. CDR1 and CDR2 from the germline V gene are SGDLS and YYNGEE. The CDR3 has 15 residues. The CDR3 coding sequence is TGTGCCAGCAGCGTAGAGGGACAGCGTAATGAAAAACTGTTTTTT. This codes for CASSVEGQRNEKLFF.

The rearrangement uses TRBV9 and TRBJ2-7; tentative D call: TRBD2 (5 bases). Germline lookup yields CDR1 SGDLS and CDR2 YYNGEE. Between the trimmed V and J ends, which lost 0 bases and 7 bases, there was a span of 8 bases. CDR3 length equals 12 residues. For the CDR3, the DNA is TGTGCCAGCAGCGTAGTTGGAGGAGAGCAGTACTTC. Amino acid sequence: CASSVVGGEQYF.

The J gene is TRBJ2-5, the V gene TRBV5-1, with 10 bases fitting TRBD2. CDR3 length: 16 residues. CDR1 and CDR2 from the germline V gene are SGHRS and YFSETQ. The ends lost 2 bases at V and 4 bases at J; junction bases unmatched: 8. This chain's CDR3 is CASSFNSGGLGETQYF. The CDR3 DNA is TGCGCCAGCAGCTTCAATAGCGGGGGGCTTGGAGAGACCCAGTACTTC.

This clone was counted a few times. The rearrangement links TRBV7-9 to TRBJ2-2; 11 bases line up with TRBD2. This CDR3 region has 18 residues. Germline CDR1 SEHNR, CDR2 FQNEAQ (reference sequence). The ends lost 3 bases at V and 0 bases at J; junction bases unmatched: 6. The CDR3 region is CASSFATSGGSNTGELFF. The DNA for the CDR3 is TGTGCCAGCAGCTTTGCCACTAGCGGGGGTTCGAACACCGGGGAGCTGTTTTTT. The full variable domain, in which reference TRBV7-9 and TRBJ2-2 provide the parts outside the CDR3, is DTGVSQNPRHKITKRGQNVTFRCDPISEHNRLYWYRQTLGQGPEFLTYFQNEAQLEKSRLLSDRFSAERPKGSFSTLEIQRTEQGDSAMYLCASSFATSGGSNTGELFFGEGSRLTVL.

J is TRBJ2-5 and V is TRBV7-2; 8 nucleotides agree with TRBD1. The length of the CDR3 is 16 residues. Trimming removed 1 base from V and 5 bases from J; junction bases left unmatched: 9. In germline, CDR1 is SGHTA, CDR2 FQGNSA. The CDR3 bases are TGTGCCAGCAGCTTAGAATCTCAGGGGGCTTGGGAGACCCAGTACTTC. Translated, it gives CASSLESQGAWETQYF.

The rearrangement joins TRBV2 to TRBJ2-3, with 7 positions matching TRBD2. The CDR3 contains 14 residues. Germline V gene lookup returns CDR1 SNHLY and CDR2 FYNNEI. Trimming at V came to 3 bases and at J to 5 bases, leaving 5 bases not matched to a gene. The CDR3, as DNA: TGTGCCAGCAGTGATCGTGGGAGGGTAGATACGCAGTATTTT. It yields the protein CASSDRGRVDTQYF.

This clone has a handful of counts. The chain has TRBV29-1 and TRBJ1-1; D might be TRBD1 (5 bases). Germline CDR1 reads SQVTM; CDR2 reads ANQGSEA. Trimming stripped 5 bases from V and 2 bases from J, with 12 bases between. The CDR3 runs to 13 residues. CDR3 bases: TGCAGCGTTTTCGGACACCCAAACACTGAAGCTTTCTTT. It translates to CSVFGHPNTEAFF. The full variable domain, in which reference TRBV29-1 and TRBJ1-1 provide the parts outside the CDR3, is SAVISQKPSRDICQRGTSLTIQCQVDSQVTMMFWYRQQPGQSLTLIATANQGSEATYESGFVIDKFPISRPNLTFSTLTVSNMSPEDSSIYLCSVFGHPNTEAFFGQGTRLTVV.

CDR3 amino acids: CASSQAPGQGGNYGYTF. Written as DNA, the CDR3 is TGCGCCAGCAGCCAAGCACCGGGACAGGGAGGGAACTATGGCTACACCTTC. The gene calls are TRBV4-3 and TRBJ1-2; 9 bases line up with TRBD1. Trimming at V came to 1 base and at J to 2 bases, leaving 8 bases not matched to a gene. The germline CDR1 and CDR2 sequences are LGHNA and YSLEER. This CDR3 region has 17 residues.

This clone appeared a few times. V gene TRBV7-2 combines with J gene TRBJ2-3; D is uncertain. Germline-derived CDR1 and CDR2 are SGHTA and FQGNSA. The CDR3 has 15 residues. The germline V and J ends were trimmed by 7 bases and 0 bases, with 14 bases remaining between them. The CDR3 nucleotides are TGTGCCAGCACCCCCCGCAGATCTAGCACAGATACGCAGTATTTT. It translates to CASTPRRSSTDTQYF.

In this sample, this clone turned up a few times. The chain carries TRBV7-6 and TRBJ2-1; 8 bases are a match to TRBD2. CDR3 length: 15 residues. Germline assignment: CDR1 SGHVS and CDR2 FNYEAQ. Unmatched junction bases numbered 11, after V lost 5 bases and J lost 8 bases. The chain's CDR3 is CASSPIGGEPYEQFF. The CDR3 nucleotides are TGTGCCAGCAGCCCAATCGGGGGGGAGCCGTATGAGCAGTTCTTC.

The chain uses TRBV5-4 and TRBJ2-5; possible D gene TRBD1, 5 bases. Trimming took 4 bases from V and 7 from J, leaving 8 bases between them. CDR1 is SGHNT, CDR2 YYREEE, per germline (reference sequence). The length of the CDR3 is 11 residues. CDR3 protein: CASSIRGTQYF. CDR3 sequence (DNA): TGTGCCAGCAGCATTAGGGGGACCCAGTACTTC.

J is TRBJ1-4 and V is TRBV7-9; D uncertain. CDR1 is SEHNR and CDR2 is FQNEAQ in the germline V gene (reference sequence). The V end was cut by 6 bases, the J end by 5 bases, with 22 bases between. CDR3 length: 17 amino acids. Here the CDR3 reads CASREWGAGRSNEKLFF. CDR3 nucleotide sequence: TGTGCCAGCAGGGAATGGGGAGCGGGCAGAAGCAATGAAAAACTGTTTTTT. Supplemented by reference TRBV7-9 and TRBJ1-4, the full variable domain reads DTGVSQNPRHKITKRGQNVTFRCDPISEHNRLYWYRQTLGQGPEFLTYFQNEAQLEKSRLLSDRFSAERPKGSFSTLEIQRTEQGDSAMYLCASREWGAGRSNEKLFFGSGTQLSVL.

V is TRBV15 and J is TRBJ2-3; TRBD2 might be the D (5 bases). Germline V CDR1 and CDR2: LNHNV, YYDKDF (reference sequence). The V end was cut by 3 bases, the J end by 1 base, with 14 bases between. The CDR3 has 16 amino acids. The CDR3 protein is CATSSLRDSGTDTQYF. DNA of the CDR3: TGTGCCACCAGCAGCCTTCGTGATAGCGGCACAGATACGCAGTATTTT.